Detailed here is one T cell receptor (beta chain). TCRdb's copy holds only in-frame clones and misses some; the assay was immunoSEQ multiplex PCR. The sample has some 77,000 clones, around 90% seen once. V gave up 5 bases and J gave up 1 base; unmatched junction bases: 10. The CDR3 has 16 residues. Germline-derived CDR1 and CDR2 are SGHRS and YFSETQ. This specimen comes from a study of blood T cell repertoires in COVID-19. The wider study: Some COVID-19 samples were acute and others convalescent; all came from the United States, Italy and Spain. T cells, B-cell-depleted T cells, or PBMCs supplied cDNA or gDNA.

The chain couples TRBV5-1 to TRBJ2-3; 7 nucleotides align to TRBD2. The sequenced sample consisted of peripheral blood. The TCR originated in a woman over 75 with active or convalescent COVID-19. The CDR3 DNA follows: TGCGCCAGCAGGGGAGGGCGCGGTGGCGGCACAGATACGCAGTATTTT. It encodes CASRGGRGGGTDTQYF.